Listed below are T cell receptor beta chains from one sample, sequenced in a study of T-cell memory formation after mild COVID-19. Via MiXCR, TCRdb re-called the 5' RACE reads, giving one row per CDR3 protein. The table has roughly 310,000 distinct CDR3 sequences, more than 15% seen once. The sequencing sample was made of PBMCs or a T cell subset sorted from them (not recorded which). The receptors shown here come from a man between 18 and 35 years old who had mild COVID-19 (a few samples of this study predate the infection). Cell type and time point are not known. Both conserved end residues are part of each CDR3. D genes are given only for firm matches. Size tells how often a clone was seen (once, few, many) or the class of an expanded clone, and some rows leave it out.

D: -; J: TRBJ1-1; size: -; V: TRBV7-9; DNA: TGTGCCAGCAGCTTAGGAGGGACCCCAGTGGCTTTCTTT; CDR3: CASSLGGTPVAFF
D: -; J: TRBJ1-6; size: few; V: TRBV2; DNA: TGTGCCAGCAGCCACAGTGGAAGCTCCTATAATTCACCCCTCCACTTT; CDR3: CASSHSGSSYNSPLHF
D: TRBD1; J: TRBJ1-2; size: -; V: TRBV6-6; DNA: TGTGCCAGCAGTCTGGACAGGGGGCAGGATGGCTACACCTTC; CDR3: CASSLDRGQDGYTF
D: -; J: TRBJ2-3; size: -; V: TRBV18; DNA: TGTGCCAGCTCACCACGGCAGGCCACAGATACTCAGTATTTT; CDR3: CASSPRQATDTQYF
D: -; J: TRBJ2-3; size: few; V: TRBV10-3; DNA: TGTGCCATCAGTGGTGCCTTACTAGCCCCAGATACGCAGTATTTT; CDR3: CAISGALLAPDTQYF
D: -; J: TRBJ2-3; size: few; V: TRBV12-3/TRBV12-4; DNA: TGTGCCAGCAGTTTCCAGCCCCCGAGGGGTGATACGCAGTATTTT; CDR3: CASSFQPPRGDTQYF
D: -; J: TRBJ2-5; size: -; V: TRBV25-1; DNA: TGTGCCAGCAGTGATCTGGTTGGAGGGCCCAGGAGGCAAGAGACCCAGTACTTC; CDR3: CASSDLVGGPRRQETQYF
D: -; J: TRBJ2-3; size: -; V: TRBV28; DNA: TGTGCCAGCAGCAGGAAGACAGGCGATACGCAGTATTTT; CDR3: CASSRKTGDTQYF
D: TRBD1; J: TRBJ2-2; size: few; V: TRBV4-3; DNA: TGCGCCAGCACGACAGGGACCTACACCGGGGAGCTGTTTTTT; CDR3: CASTTGTYTGELFF
D: TRBD1; J: TRBJ2-5; size: few; V: TRBV9; DNA: TGTGCCAGCAGCGAACAGGGGCAAGAGACCCAGTACTTC; CDR3: CASSEQGQETQYF
D: -; J: TRBJ1-1; size: few; V: TRBV5-1; DNA: TGCGCCAGCAGCTTGGAATTCACGGACACTGAAGCTTTCTTT; CDR3: CASSLEFTDTEAFF
D: -; J: TRBJ2-1; size: many; V: TRBV7-6; DNA: TGTGCCAGCAGCCCCCGGCGGAGCTCCTACAATGAGCAGTTCTTC; CDR3: CASSPRRSSYNEQFF
D: TRBD2; J: TRBJ2-1; size: few; V: TRBV27; DNA: TGTGCCAGCAGTTTATTTGGGGGGGGAACCTACAATGAGCAGTTCTTC; CDR3: CASSLFGGGTYNEQFF
D: -; J: TRBJ1-1; size: -; V: TRBV4-1; DNA: TGCGCCAGCAGCCAAGATATCAGGGGCACTGAAGCTTTCTTT; CDR3: CASSQDIRGTEAFF
D: -; J: TRBJ1-6; size: -; V: TRBV18; DNA: TGTGCCAGCTCACTAGCCACGAATAATTCACCCCTCCACTTT; CDR3: CASSLATNNSPLHF
D: TRBD2; J: TRBJ2-7; size: many; V: TRBV18; DNA: TGTGCCAGCTCACTCCAGCGGGGGCCCACCTACGAGCAGTACTTC; CDR3: CASSLQRGPTYEQYF
D: -; J: TRBJ2-5; size: -; V: TRBV5-6; DNA: TGTGCCAGCAGCGATCAGGTATCAGAGACCCAGTACTTC; CDR3: CASSDQVSETQYF
D: -; J: TRBJ2-4; size: many; V: TRBV5-1; DNA: TGCGCCAGCAGCTCTTGGACAGATTCCAAAAACATTCAGTACTTC; CDR3: CASSSWTDSKNIQYF